The 8 T cell receptor beta chains presented below share a single source sample, sequenced in a study of T cell responses to AZD1222 COVID-19 vaccine. Sequencing used immunoSEQ multiplex PCR; TCRdb keeps in-frame clones, though not all of them. The sample lists tens of thousands of clones; approximately 89% were seen once. This specimen consisted of peripheral blood, obtained on day 0 of AZD1222 vaccination. These receptors were taken from an adult in good health.

V usage is TRBV6-5 and J usage is TRBJ2-1; D uncertain. Germline V gene data show CDR1 as MNHEY and CDR2 as SVGAGI. V was cut by 4 bases and J by 2 bases, with 12 bases left in between. The CDR3 length is 15 residues. The CDR3 region has the DNA TGTGCCAGCAGTTCCGTAATCCGAGCCTACAATGAGCAGTTCTTC. It codes for CASSSVIRAYNEQFF.

V gene TRBV21-1 combines with J gene TRBJ2-7; the D call TRBD2 from the table was never checked on the DNA. TRBV21-1 is a documented pseudogene. CDR3 size: 16 residues. For the CDR3, the DNA is TGTGCCAGTAGCACCCTGTTTCTGAGCTTCATCTACGAGCAGTACTTC. Translation: CASSTLFLSFIYEQYF.

V is TRBV19 and J is TRBJ1-1, with D unclear. Trimming shortened V by 7 bases and J by 5 bases, and 17 bases separated the two germline ends. The CDR3 has 14 residues. Germline V gives CDR1 LNHDA, CDR2 SQIVND (reference sequence). CDR3 DNA: TGTGCCAGTACCACCGCGGGCCGAGGGACTGAAGCTTTCTTT. This encodes CASTTAGRGTEAFF. Full variable domain (outside the CDR3, taken from reference TRBV19 and TRBJ1-1): DGGITQSPKYLFRKEGQNVTLSCEQNLNHDAMYWYRQDPGQGLRLIYYSQIVNDFQKGDIAEGYSVSREKKESFPLTVTSAQKNPTAFYLCASTTAGRGTEAFFGQGTRLTVV.

The chain joins TRBV6-2 or TRBV6-3 to TRBJ1-6; unclear D gene. Trimming cost V 3 bases and J 0 bases, with 9 bases left between them. The CDR3 has 16 amino acids. From germline, CDR1 is MNHEY and CDR2 SVGEGT. The CDR3: CASSYRASSYNSPLHF. DNA of the CDR3: TGTGCCAGCAGTTATCGAGCGAGCTCCTATAATTCACCCCTCCACTTT.

The chain employs TRBV5-1 and TRBJ2-3; maybe TRBD2 (6 bases). The CDR3 contains 16 residues. Trimming removed 2 bases from V and 4 bases from J, with 17 bases in between. The germline gives CDR1 SGHRS, CDR2 YFSETQ. For the CDR3, the DNA is TGCGCCAGCAGCTTCGCAGGTGGAGCTAGCGCAGATACGCAGTATTTT. Residues: CASSFAGGASADTQYF.

V gene TRBV29-1 combines with J gene TRBJ2-2; D might be TRBD1 or TRBD2, each matching 6 bases. Trimming cost V 5 bases and J 6 bases, with 13 bases left between them. This CDR3 is built from 13 residues. The germline gives CDR1 SQVTM, CDR2 ANQGSEA. The CDR3 spells CSVRQGRSGELFF. The DNA of the CDR3 is TGCAGCGTTCGCCAGGGGAGGTCCGGGGAGCTGTTTTTT.

This clone has a single count. The chain has TRBV7-9 and TRBJ2-7, with 8 bases matching TRBD1. Germline V CDR1 and CDR2: SEHNR, FQNEAQ (reference sequence). V was clipped by 1 base and J by 3 bases; unmatched bases: 14. The CDR3 sequence is 18 residues long. The CDR3 is CASSLDDLMGQADYEQYF. The CDR3 DNA follows: TGTGCCAGCAGCTTAGATGATTTAATGGGACAGGCGGACTACGAGCAGTACTTC.

This clone has only one observation. This chain uses TRBV6-5 with TRBJ1-1, with 9 bases identical to TRBD1. The CDR3 is made up of 16 amino acids. The ends lost 0 bases at V and 0 bases at J; junction bases unmatched: 2. Germline V gene sequence: CDR1 MNHEY, CDR2 SVGAGI. CDR3 DNA sequence: TGTGCCAGCAGTTACTCCGACAGGGGGGTGAACACTGAAGCTTTCTTT. This codes for CASSYSDRGVNTEAFF.